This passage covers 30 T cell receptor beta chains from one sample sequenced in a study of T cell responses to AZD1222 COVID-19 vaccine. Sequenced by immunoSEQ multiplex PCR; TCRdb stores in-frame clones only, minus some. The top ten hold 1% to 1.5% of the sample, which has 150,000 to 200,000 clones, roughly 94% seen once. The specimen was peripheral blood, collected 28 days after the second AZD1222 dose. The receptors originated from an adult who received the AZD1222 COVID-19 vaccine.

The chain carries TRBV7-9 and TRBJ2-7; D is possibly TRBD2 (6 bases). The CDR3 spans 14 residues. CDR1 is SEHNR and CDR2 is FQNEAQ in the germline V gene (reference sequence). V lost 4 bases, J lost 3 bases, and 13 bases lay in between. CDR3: CASSSGGRSYEQYF. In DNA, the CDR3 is TGTGCCAGCAGCTCCGGAGGGAGAAGCTACGAGCAGTACTTC.

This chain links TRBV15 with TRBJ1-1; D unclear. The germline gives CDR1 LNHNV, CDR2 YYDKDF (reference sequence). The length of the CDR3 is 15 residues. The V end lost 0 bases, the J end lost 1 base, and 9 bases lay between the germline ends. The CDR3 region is CATSRDRTANTEAFF. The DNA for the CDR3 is TGTGCCACCAGCAGAGATAGAACAGCGAACACTGAAGCTTTCTTT.

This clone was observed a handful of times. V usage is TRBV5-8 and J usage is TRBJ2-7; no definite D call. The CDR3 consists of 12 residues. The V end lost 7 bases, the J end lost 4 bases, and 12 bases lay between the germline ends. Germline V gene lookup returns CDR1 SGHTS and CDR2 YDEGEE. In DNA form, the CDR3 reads TGTGCCAGCCAACGAAGCGCGTACGAGCAGTACTTC. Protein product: CASQRSAYEQYF. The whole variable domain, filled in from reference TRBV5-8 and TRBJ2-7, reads EAGVTQSPTHLIKTRGQQATLRCSPISGHTSVYWYQQALGLGLQFLLWYDEGEERNRGNFPPRFSGRQFPNYSSELNVNALELEDSALYLCASQRSAYEQYFGPGTRLTVT.

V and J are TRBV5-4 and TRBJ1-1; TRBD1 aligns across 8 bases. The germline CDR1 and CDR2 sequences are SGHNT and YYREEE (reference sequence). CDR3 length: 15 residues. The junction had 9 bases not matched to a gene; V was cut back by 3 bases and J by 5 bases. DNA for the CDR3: TGTGCCAGCAGCTACCGGACAGGGTGGGATACTGAAGCTTTCTTT. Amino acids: CASSYRTGWDTEAFF. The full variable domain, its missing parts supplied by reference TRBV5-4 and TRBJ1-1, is ETGVTQSPTHLIKTRGQQVTLRCSSQSGHNTVSWYQQALGQGPQFIFQYYREEENGRGNFPPRFSGLQFPNYSSELNVNALELDDSALYLCASSYRTGWDTEAFFGQGTRLTVV.

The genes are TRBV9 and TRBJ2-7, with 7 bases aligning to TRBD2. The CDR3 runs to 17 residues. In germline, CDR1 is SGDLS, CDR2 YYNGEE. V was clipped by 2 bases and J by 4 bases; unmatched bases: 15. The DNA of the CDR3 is TGTGCCAGCAGCGTCCTCTTCAGACTAAAGCGGGATTACGAGCAGTACTTC. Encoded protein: CASSVLFRLKRDYEQYF.

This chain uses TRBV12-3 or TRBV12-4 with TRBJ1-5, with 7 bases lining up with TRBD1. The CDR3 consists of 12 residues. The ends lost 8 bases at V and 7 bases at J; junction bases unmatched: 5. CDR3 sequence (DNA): TGTGCCAGCTCGACAGGGACCCAGCCCCAGCATTTT. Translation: CASSTGTQPQHF.

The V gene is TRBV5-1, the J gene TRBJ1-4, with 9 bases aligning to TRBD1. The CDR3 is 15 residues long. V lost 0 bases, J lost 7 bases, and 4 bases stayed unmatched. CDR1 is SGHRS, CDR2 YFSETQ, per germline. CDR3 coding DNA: TGCGCCAGCAGCTTGGGGGGACAGGGTCGTGAAAAACTGTTTTTT. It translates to CASSLGGQGREKLFF.

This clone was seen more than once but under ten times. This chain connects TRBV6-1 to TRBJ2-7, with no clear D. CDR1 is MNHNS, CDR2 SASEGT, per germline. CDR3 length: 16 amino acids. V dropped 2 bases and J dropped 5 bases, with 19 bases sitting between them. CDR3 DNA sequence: TGTGCCAGCAGTGAAAAACCGGGTCAACCGAACAACGAGCAGTACTTC. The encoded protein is CASSEKPGQPNNEQYF.

The CDR3, as DNA: TGCAGCCTGACGGAATGGGACAATGAGCAGTTCTTC. Translating it yields CSLTEWDNEQFF. The gene calls are TRBV29-1 and TRBJ2-1; D not certain. CDR1 is SQVTM, CDR2 ANQGSEA, per germline. V lost 8 bases to trimming and J lost 5 bases, with 13 bases between them. The CDR3 is made up of 12 amino acids.

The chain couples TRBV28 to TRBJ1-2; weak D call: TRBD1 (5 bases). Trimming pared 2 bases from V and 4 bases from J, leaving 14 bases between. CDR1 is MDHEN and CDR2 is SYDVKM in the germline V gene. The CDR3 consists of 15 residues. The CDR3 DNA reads TGTGCCAGCAGTTTACAGGGAGGGCTCAGCTATGGCTACACCTTC. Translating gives CASSLQGGLSYGYTF.

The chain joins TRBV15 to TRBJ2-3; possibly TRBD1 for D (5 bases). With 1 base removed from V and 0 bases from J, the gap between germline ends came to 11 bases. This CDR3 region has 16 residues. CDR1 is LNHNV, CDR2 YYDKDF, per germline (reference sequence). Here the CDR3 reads CATSRGQSTSTDTQYF. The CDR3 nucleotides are TGTGCCACCAGCAGAGGACAGTCCACTAGCACAGATACGCAGTATTTT. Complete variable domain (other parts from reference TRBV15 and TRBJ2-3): DAMVIQNPRYQVTQFGKPVTLSCSQTLNHNVMYWYQQKSSQAPKLLFHYYDKDFNNEADTPDNFQSRRPNTSFCFLDIRSPGLGDTAMYLCATSRGQSTSTDTQYFGPGTRLTVL.

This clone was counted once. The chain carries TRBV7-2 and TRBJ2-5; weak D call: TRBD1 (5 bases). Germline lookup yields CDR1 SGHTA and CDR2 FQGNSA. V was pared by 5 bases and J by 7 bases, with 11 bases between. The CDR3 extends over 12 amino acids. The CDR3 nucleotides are TGTGCCAGCAGCCCATTAGACAGGACCCAGTACTTC. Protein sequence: CASSPLDRTQYF.

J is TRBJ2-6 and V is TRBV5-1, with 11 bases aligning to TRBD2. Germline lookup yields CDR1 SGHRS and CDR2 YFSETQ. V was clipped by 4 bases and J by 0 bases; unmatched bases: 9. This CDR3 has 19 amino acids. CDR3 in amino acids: CASSLILAGGRSGANVLTF. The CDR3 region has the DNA TGCGCCAGCAGCCTGATCCTAGCGGGGGGCCGCTCTGGGGCCAACGTCCTGACTTTC.

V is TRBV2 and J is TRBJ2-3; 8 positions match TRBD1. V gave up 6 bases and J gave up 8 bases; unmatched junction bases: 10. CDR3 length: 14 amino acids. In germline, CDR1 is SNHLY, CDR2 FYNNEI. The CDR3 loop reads CASRRRDTGGTQYF. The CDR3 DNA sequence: TGTGCCAGCAGGCGGAGGGACACAGGGGGTACGCAGTATTTT.

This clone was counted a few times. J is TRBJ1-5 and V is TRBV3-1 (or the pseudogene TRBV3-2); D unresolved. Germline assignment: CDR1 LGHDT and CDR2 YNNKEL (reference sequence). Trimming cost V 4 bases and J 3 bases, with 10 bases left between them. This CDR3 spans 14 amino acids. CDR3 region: CASSPTELNQPQHF. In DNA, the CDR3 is TGTGCCAGCAGCCCCACCGAGCTCAATCAGCCCCAGCATTTT.

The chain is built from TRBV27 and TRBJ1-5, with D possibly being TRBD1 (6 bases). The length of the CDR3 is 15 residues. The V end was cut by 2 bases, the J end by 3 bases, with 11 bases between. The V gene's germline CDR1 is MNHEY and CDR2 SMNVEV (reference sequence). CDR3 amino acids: CASSLGRGFNQPQHF. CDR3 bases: TGTGCCAGCAGTTTAGGCAGGGGTTTCAATCAGCCCCAGCATTTT.

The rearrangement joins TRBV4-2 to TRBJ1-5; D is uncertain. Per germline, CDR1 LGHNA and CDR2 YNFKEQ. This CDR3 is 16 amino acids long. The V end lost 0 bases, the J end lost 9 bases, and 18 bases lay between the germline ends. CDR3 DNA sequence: TGTGCCAGCAGCCAAGAACCGACGGGGAAAAGGGTGCCCCAGCATTTT. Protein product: CASSQEPTGKRVPQHF.

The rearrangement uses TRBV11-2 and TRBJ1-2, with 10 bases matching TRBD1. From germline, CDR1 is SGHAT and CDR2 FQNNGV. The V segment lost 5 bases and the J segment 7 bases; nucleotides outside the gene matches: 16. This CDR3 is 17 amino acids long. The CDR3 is CASSPRQGAVTKGGYTF. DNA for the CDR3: TGTGCCAGCAGCCCCAGACAGGGGGCCGTTACAAAGGGTGGCTACACCTTC. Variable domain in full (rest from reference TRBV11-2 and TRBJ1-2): EAGVAQSPRYKIIEKRQSVAFWCNPISGHATLYWYQQILGQGPKLLIQFQNNGVVDDSQLPKDRFSAERLKGVDSTLKIQPAKLEDSAVYLCASSPRQGAVTKGGYTFGSGTRLTVV.

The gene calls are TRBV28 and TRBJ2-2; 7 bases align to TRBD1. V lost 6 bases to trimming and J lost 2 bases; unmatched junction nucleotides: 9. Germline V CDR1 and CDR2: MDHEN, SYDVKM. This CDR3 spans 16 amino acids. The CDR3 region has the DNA TGTGCCAGCAGCCTCCCGGGACAGCAAAACACCGGGGAGCTGTTTTTT. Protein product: CASSLPGQQNTGELFF.

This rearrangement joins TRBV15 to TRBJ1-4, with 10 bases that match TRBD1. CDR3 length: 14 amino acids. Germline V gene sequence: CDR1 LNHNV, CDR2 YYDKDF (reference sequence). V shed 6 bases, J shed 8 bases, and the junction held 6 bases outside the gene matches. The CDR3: CATRKGQGQEKLFF. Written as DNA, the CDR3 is TGTGCCACCAGGAAGGGACAGGGGCAGGAAAAACTGTTTTTT.

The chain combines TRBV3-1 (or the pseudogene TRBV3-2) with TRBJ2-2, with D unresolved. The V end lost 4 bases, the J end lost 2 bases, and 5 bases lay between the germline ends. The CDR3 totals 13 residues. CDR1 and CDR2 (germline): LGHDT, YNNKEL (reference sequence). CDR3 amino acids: CASSPPNTGELFF. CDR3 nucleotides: TGTGCCAGCAGCCCCCCCAACACCGGGGAGCTGTTTTTT.

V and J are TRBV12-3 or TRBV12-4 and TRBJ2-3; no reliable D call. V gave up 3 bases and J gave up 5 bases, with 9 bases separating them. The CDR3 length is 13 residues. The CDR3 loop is CASSFSGRDTQYF. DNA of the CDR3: TGTGCCAGCAGTTTTAGTGGGCGAGATACGCAGTATTTT.

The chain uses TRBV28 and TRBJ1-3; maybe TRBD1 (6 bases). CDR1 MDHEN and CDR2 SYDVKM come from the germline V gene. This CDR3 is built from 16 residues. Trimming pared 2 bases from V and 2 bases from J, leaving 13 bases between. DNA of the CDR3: TGTGCCAGCAGTTTAAGGCCCAGGGGAACTGGAAACACCATATATTTT. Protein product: CASSLRPRGTGNTIYF.

This CDR3 reads CASSEAERHSTEAFF. DNA for the CDR3: TGTGCCAGCAGTGAAGCTGAGCGACACTCCACTGAAGCTTTCTTT. V gene TRBV2 combines with J gene TRBJ1-1; unclear D gene. The V and J ends lost 0 bases and 4 bases respectively, with 12 bases between them. In germline, CDR1 is SNHLY, CDR2 FYNNEI. The CDR3 consists of 15 residues. The full variable domain, rest sourced from reference TRBV2 and TRBJ1-1, is EPEVTQTPSHQVTQMGQEVILRCVPISNHLYFYWYRQILGQKVEFLVSFYNNEISEKSEIFDDQFSVERPDGSNFTLKIRSTKLEDSAMYFCASSEAERHSTEAFFGQGTRLTVV.

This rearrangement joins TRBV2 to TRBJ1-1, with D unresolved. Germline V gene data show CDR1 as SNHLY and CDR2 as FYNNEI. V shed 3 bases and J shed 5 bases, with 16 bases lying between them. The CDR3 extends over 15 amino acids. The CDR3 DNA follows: TGTGCCAGCAGTGATTTCCCGTCGGTGGGGACTGAAGCTTTCTTT. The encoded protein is CASSDFPSVGTEAFF.

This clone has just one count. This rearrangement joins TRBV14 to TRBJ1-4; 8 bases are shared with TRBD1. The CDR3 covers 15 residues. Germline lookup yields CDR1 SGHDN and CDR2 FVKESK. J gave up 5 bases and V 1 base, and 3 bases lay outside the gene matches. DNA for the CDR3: TGTGCCAGCAGCCAAGTCAGGGGGCCCAATGAAAAACTGTTTTTT. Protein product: CASSQVRGPNEKLFF.

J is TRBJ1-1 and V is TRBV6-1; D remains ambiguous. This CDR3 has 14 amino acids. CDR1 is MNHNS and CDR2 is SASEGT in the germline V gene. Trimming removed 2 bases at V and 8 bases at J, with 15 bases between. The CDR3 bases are TGTGCCAGCAGTGAAAACCTAGGACGGGGAGAAGCTTTCTTT. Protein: CASSENLGRGEAFF.

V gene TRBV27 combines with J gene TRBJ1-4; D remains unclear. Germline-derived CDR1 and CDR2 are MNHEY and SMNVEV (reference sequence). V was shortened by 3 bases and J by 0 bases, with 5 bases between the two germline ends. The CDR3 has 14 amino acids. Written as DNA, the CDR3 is TGTGCCAGCAGTTTTGGGCCAACTAATGAAAAACTGTTTTTT. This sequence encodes CASSFGPTNEKLFF.

For the CDR3, the DNA is TGTGCCAGTACCGTGGCGAGGCAGGGAGGCTACACCTTC. Its protein is CASTVARQGGYTF. V is TRBV19 and J is TRBJ1-2; perhaps TRBD1 as D (5 bases). Trimming removed 7 bases at V and 8 bases at J, with 17 bases between. The CDR3 covers 13 residues. In germline, CDR1 is LNHDA, CDR2 SQIVND (reference sequence).

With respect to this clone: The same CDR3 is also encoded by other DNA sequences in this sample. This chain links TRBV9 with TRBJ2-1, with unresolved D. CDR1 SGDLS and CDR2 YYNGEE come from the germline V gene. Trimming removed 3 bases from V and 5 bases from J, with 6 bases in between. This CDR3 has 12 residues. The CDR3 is CASSALDNEQFF. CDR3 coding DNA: TGTGCCAGCAGCGCCTTAGACAATGAGCAGTTCTTC.